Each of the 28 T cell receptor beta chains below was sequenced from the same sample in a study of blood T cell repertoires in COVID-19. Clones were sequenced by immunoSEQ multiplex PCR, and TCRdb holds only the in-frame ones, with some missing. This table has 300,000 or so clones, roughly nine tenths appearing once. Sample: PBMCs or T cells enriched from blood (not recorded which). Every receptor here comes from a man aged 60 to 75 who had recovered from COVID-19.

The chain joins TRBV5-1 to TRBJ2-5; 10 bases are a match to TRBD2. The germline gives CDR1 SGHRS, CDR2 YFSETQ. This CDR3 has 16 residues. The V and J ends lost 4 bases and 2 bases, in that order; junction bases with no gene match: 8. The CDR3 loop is CASSQSSTSGQETQYF. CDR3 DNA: TGCGCCAGCAGCCAGAGTTCGACTAGCGGGCAAGAGACCCAGTACTTC.

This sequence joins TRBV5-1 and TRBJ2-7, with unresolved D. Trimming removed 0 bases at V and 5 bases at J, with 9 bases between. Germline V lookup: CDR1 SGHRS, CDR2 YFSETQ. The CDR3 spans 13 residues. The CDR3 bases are TGCGCCAGCAGCTTGGGACATAAAGACGAGCAGTACTTC. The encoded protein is CASSLGHKDEQYF.

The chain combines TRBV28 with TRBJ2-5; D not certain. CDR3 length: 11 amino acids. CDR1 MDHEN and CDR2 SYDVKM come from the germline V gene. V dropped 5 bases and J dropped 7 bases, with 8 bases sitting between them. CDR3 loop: CASSDGRTQYF. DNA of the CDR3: TGTGCCAGCAGTGATGGCCGGACCCAGTACTTC. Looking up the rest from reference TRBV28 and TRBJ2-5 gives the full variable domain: DVKVTQSSRYLVKRTGEKVFLECVQDMDHENMFWYRQDPGLGLRLIYFSYDVKMKEKGDIPEGYSVSREKKERFSLILESASTNQTSMYLCASSDGRTQYFGPGTRLLVL.

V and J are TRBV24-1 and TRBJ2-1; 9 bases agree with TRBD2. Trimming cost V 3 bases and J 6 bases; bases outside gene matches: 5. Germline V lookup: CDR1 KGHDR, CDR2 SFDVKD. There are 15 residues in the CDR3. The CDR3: CATSDTSGFPNEQFF. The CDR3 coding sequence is TGTGCCACCAGTGATACTAGCGGGTTCCCCAATGAGCAGTTCTTC.

For the CDR3, the DNA is TGTGCCAGCAGACACAGTGGCACTGAAGCTTTCTTT. Protein: CASRHSGTEAFF. The chain has TRBV11-2 and TRBJ1-1; D is unclear. Germline CDR1 SGHAT, CDR2 FQNNGV. The CDR3 has 12 residues. The germline V and J ends were trimmed by 6 bases and 4 bases, with 9 bases remaining between them. The entire variable domain, with the rest obtained from reference TRBV11-2 and TRBJ1-1, is as follows: EAGVAQSPRYKIIEKRQSVAFWCNPISGHATLYWYQQILGQGPKLLIQFQNNGVVDDSQLPKDRFSAERLKGVDSTLKIQPAKLEDSAVYLCASRHSGTEAFFGQGTRLTVV.

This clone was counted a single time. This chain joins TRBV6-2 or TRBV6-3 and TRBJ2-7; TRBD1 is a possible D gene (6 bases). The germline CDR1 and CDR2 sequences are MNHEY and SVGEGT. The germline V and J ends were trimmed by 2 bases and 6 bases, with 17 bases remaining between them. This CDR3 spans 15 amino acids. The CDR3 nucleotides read TGTGCCAGCAGTTACCTCCCTCAGGGGCTAGGCGAGCAGTACTTC. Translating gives CASSYLPQGLGEQYF.

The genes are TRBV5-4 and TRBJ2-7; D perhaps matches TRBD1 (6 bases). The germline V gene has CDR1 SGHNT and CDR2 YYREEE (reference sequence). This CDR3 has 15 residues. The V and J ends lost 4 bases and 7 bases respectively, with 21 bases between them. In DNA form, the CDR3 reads TGTGCCAGCAGCGGAGATAACAGGGAATCGGGAGAGCAGTACTTC. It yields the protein CASSGDNRESGEQYF.

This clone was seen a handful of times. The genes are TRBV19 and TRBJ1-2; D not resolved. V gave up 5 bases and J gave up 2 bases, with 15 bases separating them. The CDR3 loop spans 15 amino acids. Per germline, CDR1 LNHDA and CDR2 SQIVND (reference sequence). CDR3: CASSEGHQGNYGYTF. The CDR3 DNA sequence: TGTGCCAGTAGTGAGGGTCACCAAGGGAACTATGGCTACACCTTC. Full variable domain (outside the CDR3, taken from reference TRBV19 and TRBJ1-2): DGGITQSPKYLFRKEGQNVTLSCEQNLNHDAMYWYRQDPGQGLRLIYYSQIVNDFQKGDIAEGYSVSREKKESFPLTVTSAQKNPTAFYLCASSEGHQGNYGYTFGSGTRLTVV.

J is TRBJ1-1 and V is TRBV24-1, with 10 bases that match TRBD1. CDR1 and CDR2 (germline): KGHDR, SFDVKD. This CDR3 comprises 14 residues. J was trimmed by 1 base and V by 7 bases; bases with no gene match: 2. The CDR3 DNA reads TGTGCCACCAGGGGGACAGGGGAGAACACTGAAGCTTTCTTT. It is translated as CATRGTGENTEAFF.

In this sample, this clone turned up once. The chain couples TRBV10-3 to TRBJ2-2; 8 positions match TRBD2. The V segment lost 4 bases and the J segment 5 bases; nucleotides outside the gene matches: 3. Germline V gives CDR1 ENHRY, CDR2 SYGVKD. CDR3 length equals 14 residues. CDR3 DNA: TGTGCCATCAGTGGCGGGGGGCAAACCGGGGAGCTGTTTTTT. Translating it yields CAISGGGQTGELFF.

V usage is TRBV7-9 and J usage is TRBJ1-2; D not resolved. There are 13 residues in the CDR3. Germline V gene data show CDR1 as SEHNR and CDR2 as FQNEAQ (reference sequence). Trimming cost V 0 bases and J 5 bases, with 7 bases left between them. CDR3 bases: TGTGCCAGCAGCTTAGCTTTGTATTATGGCTACACCTTC. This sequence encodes CASSLALYYGYTF.

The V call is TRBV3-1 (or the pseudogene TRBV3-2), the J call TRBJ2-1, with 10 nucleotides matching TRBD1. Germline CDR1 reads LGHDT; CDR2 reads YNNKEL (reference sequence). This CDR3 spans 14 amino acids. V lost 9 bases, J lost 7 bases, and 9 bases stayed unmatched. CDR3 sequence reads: CARHYGTGVNEQFF. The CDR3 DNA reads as TGTGCCAGACACTACGGGACAGGGGTAAATGAGCAGTTCTTC.

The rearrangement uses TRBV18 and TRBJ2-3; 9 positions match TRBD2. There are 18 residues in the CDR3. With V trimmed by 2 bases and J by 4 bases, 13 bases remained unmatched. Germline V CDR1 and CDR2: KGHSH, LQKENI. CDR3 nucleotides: TGTGCCAGCTCACCAAGGTCTTTGGCGGGAGGGCGACCAGATACGCAGTATTTT. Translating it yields CASSPRSLAGGRPDTQYF.

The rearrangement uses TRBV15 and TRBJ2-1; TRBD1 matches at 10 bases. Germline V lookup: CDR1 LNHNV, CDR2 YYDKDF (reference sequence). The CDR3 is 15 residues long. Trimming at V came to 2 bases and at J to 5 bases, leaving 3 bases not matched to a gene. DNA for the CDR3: TGTGCCACCAGCAGAACGGGACAGGGGAACAATGAGCAGTTCTTC. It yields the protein CATSRTGQGNNEQFF.

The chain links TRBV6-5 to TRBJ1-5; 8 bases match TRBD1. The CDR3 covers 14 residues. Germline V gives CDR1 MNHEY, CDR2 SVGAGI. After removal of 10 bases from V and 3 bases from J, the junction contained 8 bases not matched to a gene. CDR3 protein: CATSRTGTNQPQHF. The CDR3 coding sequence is TGTGCCACCTCACGGACAGGGACCAATCAGCCCCAGCATTTT.

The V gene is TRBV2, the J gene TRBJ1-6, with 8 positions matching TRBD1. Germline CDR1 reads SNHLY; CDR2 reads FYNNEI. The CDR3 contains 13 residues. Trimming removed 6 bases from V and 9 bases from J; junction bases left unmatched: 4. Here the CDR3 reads CASSRTGRSPLHF. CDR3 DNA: TGTGCCAGCAGCCGGACAGGGCGTTCACCCCTCCACTTT.

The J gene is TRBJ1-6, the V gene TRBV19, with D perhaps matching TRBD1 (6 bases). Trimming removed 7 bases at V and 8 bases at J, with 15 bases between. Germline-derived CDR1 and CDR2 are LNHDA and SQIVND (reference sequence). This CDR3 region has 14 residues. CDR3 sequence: CASNTGIAYSPLHF. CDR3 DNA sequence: TGTGCCAGTAATACAGGGATTGCCTATTCACCCCTCCACTTT.

The CDR3 reads CASGSDSYNEQFF. The CDR3, as DNA: TGCGCCTCGGGATCTGACTCCTACAATGAGCAGTTCTTC. The chain couples TRBV10-2 to TRBJ2-1, with D possibly TRBD2 on 5 matching bases. The CDR3 totals 13 residues. Germline V gene sequence: CDR1 WSHSY, CDR2 SAAADI. V lost 11 bases to trimming and J lost 0 bases, with 11 bases between them.

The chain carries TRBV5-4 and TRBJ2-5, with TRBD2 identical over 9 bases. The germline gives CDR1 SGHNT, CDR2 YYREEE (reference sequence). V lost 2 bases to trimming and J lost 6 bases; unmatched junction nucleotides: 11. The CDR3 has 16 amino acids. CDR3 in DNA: TGTGCCAGCAGCTTTGGCGCGGGAGGGCCTGGGAAGACCCAGTACTTC. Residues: CASSFGAGGPGKTQYF.

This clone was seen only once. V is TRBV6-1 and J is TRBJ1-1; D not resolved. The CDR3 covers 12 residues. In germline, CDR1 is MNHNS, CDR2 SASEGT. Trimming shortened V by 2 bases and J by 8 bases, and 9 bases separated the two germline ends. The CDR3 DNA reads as TGTGCCAGCAGTGAACGTCCGTCCGAAGCTTTCTTT. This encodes CASSERPSEAFF.

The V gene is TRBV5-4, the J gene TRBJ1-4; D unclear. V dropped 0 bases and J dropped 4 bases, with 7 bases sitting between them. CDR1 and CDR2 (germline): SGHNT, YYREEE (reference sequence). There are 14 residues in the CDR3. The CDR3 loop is CASSLAGSNEKLFF. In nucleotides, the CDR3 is TGTGCCAGCAGCTTGGCTGGGAGTAATGAAAAACTGTTTTTT.

The CDR3 region is CASSSTGTVNTEAFF. In nucleotides, the CDR3 is TGTGCCAGCAGCTCGACCGGGACAGTGAACACTGAAGCTTTCTTT. The chain links TRBV5-4 to TRBJ1-1; 7 bases are a match to TRBD1. This CDR3 is built from 15 residues. Germline V gene lookup returns CDR1 SGHNT and CDR2 YYREEE (reference sequence). V shed 3 bases, J shed 0 bases, and the junction held 5 bases outside the gene matches.

The CDR3 sequence: CASSPFQGGLFF. For the CDR3, the DNA is TGTGCCAGCAGCCCGTTCCAGGGAGGACTGTTTTTT. V usage is TRBV3-1 (or the pseudogene TRBV3-2) and J usage is TRBJ1-4; D perhaps matches TRBD1 (5 bases). Germline V lookup: CDR1 LGHDT, CDR2 YNNKEL (reference sequence). There are 12 residues in the CDR3. The V end lost 4 bases, the J end lost 13 bases, and 13 bases lay between the germline ends.

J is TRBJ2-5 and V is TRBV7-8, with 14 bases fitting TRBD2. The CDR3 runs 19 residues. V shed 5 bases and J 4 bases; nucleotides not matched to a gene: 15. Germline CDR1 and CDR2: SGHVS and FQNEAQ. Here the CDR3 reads CASSTRTSGGSTSRETQYF. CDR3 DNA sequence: TGTGCCAGCAGCACTCGGACTAGCGGGGGGAGCACGTCCAGAGAGACCCAGTACTTC.

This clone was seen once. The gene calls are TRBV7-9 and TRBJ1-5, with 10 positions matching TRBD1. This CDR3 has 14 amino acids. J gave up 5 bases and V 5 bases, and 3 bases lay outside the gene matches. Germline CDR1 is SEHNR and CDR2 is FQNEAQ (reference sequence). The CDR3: CASSPGTGDQPQHF. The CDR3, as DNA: TGTGCCAGCAGCCCAGGGACAGGGGATCAGCCCCAGCATTTT.

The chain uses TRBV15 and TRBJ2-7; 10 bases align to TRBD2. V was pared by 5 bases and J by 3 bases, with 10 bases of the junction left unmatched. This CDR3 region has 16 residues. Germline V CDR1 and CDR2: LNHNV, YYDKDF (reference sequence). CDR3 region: CATSSRSGGILYEQYF. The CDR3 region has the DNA TGTGCCACCAGCTCCCGTAGCGGGGGGATCCTCTACGAGCAGTACTTC.

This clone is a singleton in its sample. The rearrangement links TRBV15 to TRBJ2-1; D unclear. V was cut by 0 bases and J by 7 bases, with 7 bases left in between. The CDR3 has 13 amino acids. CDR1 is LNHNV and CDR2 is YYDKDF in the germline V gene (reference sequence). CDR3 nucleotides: TGTGCCACCAGCAGAGAGTTCGGGAATGAGCAGTTCTTC. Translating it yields CATSREFGNEQFF.

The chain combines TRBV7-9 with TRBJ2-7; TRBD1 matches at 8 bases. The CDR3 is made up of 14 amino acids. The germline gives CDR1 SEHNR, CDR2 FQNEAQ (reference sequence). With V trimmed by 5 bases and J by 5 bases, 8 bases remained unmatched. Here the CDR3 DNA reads TGTGCCAGCAGCCCGCGTCAGGGGGCCCACGAGCAGTACTTC. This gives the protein CASSPRQGAHEQYF. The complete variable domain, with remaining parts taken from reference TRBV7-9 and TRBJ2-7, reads DTGVSQNPRHKITKRGQNVTFRCDPISEHNRLYWYRQTLGQGPEFLTYFQNEAQLEKSRLLSDRFSAERPKGSFSTLEIQRTEQGDSAMYLCASSPRQGAHEQYFGPGTRLTVT.